The 8 T cell receptor beta chains in this list originate from one sample, sequenced in a study of T cell clonotyping in hematopoietic cell transplantation. Sequencing was performed with immunoSEQ multiplex PCR; in TCRdb, only in-frame clones are kept and a portion is missing. The sample contains approximately 6,200 clones, approximately 91% of which appear only once. Sample: peripheral blood mononuclear cells, taken 100 days after allogeneic stem cell transplant. These TCRs come from a female patient aged 45 to 65 who had an allogeneic stem cell transplant from a related donor, so the T cells may come from the graft donor. Some clones in this sample may be carry-over from other donors' samples.

The J gene is TRBJ1-6, the V gene TRBV7-2; D is perhaps TRBD1 (6 bases). Germline CDR1 SGHTA, CDR2 FQGNSA. CDR3 size: 14 residues. With 5 bases removed from V and 11 bases from J, the gap between germline ends came to 16 bases. The CDR3, as DNA: TGTGCCAGCAGCATCACAGGGAGGGAAACACCCCTCCACTTT. This encodes CASSITGRETPLHF.

This chain links TRBV7-8 with TRBJ2-1; 10 bases line up with TRBD2. This CDR3 has 17 residues. Trimming cost V 5 bases and J 7 bases; bases outside gene matches: 14. CDR1 is SGHVS and CDR2 is FQNEAQ in the germline V gene. CDR3 DNA sequence: TGTGCCAGCAGCCCAGTAGCGGGGGGCCACTTGAGGAATGAGCAGTTCTTC. Protein product: CASSPVAGGHLRNEQFF.

The V gene is TRBV6-5, the J gene TRBJ1-6; D perhaps matches TRBD1 (5 bases). Looked up from germline, CDR1 is MNHEY and CDR2 is SVGAGI. CDR3 length: 16 amino acids. The V end lost 4 bases, the J end lost 5 bases, and 15 bases lay between the germline ends. CDR3 region: CASSFDRRQNNSPLHF. DNA for the CDR3: TGTGCCAGCAGTTTTGACCGGAGACAGAATAATTCACCCCTCCACTTT.

This chain connects TRBV5-1 to TRBJ1-6; 7 bases are a match to TRBD1. Germline assignment: CDR1 SGHRS and CDR2 YFSETQ. This CDR3 comprises 15 residues. V dropped 0 bases and J dropped 10; count of bases not matched to a gene: 7. The CDR3 DNA reads TGCGCCAGCAGCTTGGGTAGGCAGGGGGAATCACCCCTCCACTTT. It yields the protein CASSLGRQGESPLHF. The whole variable domain, filled in from reference TRBV5-1 and TRBJ1-6, reads KAGVTQTPRYLIKTRGQQVTLSCSPISGHRSVSWYQQTPGQGLQFLFEYFSETQRNKGNFPGRFSGRQFSNSRSEMNVSTLELGDSALYLCASSLGRQGESPLHFGNGTRLTVT.

V gene TRBV4-2 combines with J gene TRBJ1-2; 11 nucleotides match TRBD1. V trimming: 3 bases; J trimming: 5 bases; junction bases outside the gene matches: 5. The CDR3 loop spans 15 amino acids. Per the germline V gene, CDR1 is LGHNA and CDR2 is YNFKEQ. Here the CDR3 reads CASSQDRGPTYGYTF. CDR3 coding DNA: TGTGCCAGCAGCCAGGACAGGGGGCCTACATATGGCTACACCTTC.

This sequence joins TRBV20-1 and TRBJ1-2; D possibly corresponds to TRBD1 (5 bases). The V end was cut by 3 bases, the J end by 8 bases, with 10 bases between. The CDR3 sequence is 11 residues long. Germline V gene sequence: CDR1 DFQATT, CDR2 SNEGSKA (reference sequence). The CDR3: CSASDRVGYTF. The CDR3, as DNA: TGCAGTGCTAGTGACAGAGTGGGCTACACCTTC.

This chain joins TRBV2 and TRBJ2-2; D is perhaps TRBD1 (5 bases). CDR1 and CDR2 from the germline V gene are SNHLY and FYNNEI. CDR3 length equals 14 residues. V lost 2 bases and J 10 bases, leaving 14 bases between the germline ends. The CDR3 loop is CASSERWQGQELFF. In nucleotides, the CDR3 is TGTGCCAGCAGTGAACGTTGGCAGGGTCAGGAGCTGTTTTTT.

The chain links TRBV27 to TRBJ1-1, with D uncertain. CDR1 MNHEY and CDR2 SMNVEV come from the germline V gene (reference sequence). Trimming cost V 3 bases and J 5 bases, with 16 bases left between them. The length of the CDR3 is 15 residues. CDR3 coding DNA: TGTGCCAGCAGTTTCGGCACCGGCCTCGATACTGAAGCTTTCTTT. Translated, it gives CASSFGTGLDTEAFF.